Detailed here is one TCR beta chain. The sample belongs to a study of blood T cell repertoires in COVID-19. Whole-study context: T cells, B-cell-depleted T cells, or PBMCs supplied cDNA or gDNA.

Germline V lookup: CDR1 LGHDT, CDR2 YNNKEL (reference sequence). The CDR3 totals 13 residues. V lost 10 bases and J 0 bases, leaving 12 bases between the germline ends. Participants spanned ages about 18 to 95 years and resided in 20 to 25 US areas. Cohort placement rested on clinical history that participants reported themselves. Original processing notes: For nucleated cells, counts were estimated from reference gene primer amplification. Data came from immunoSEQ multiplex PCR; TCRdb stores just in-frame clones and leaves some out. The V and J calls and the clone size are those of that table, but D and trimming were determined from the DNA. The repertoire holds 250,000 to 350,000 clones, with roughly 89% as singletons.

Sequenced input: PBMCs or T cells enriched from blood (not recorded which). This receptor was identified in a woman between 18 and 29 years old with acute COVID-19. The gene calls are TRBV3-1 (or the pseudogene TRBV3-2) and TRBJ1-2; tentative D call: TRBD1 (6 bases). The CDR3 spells CATLDRANYGYTF. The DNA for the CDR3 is TGTGCCACCTTGGACAGAGCTAACTATGGCTACACCTTC.